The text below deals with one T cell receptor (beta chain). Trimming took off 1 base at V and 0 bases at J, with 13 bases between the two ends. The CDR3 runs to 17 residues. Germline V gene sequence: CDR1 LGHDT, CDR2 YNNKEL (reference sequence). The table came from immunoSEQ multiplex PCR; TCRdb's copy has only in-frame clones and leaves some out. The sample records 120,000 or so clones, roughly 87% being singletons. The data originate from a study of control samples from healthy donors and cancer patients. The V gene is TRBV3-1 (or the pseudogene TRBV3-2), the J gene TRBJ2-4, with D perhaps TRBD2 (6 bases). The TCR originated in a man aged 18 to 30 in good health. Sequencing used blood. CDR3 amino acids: CASSQAHGGLAKNIQYF. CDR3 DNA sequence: TGTGCCAGCAGCCAAGCTCACGGGGGTCTAGCCAAAAACATTCAGTACTTC.